Sequencing of this T cell receptor beta chain was carried out in a study of blood T cell repertoires in COVID-19. In germline, CDR1 is LGHNT, CDR2 FRNRAP. The CDR3 runs 12 residues. V was trimmed by 7 bases and J by 5 bases, leaving 12 bases between them. Sequencing was performed with immunoSEQ multiplex PCR; in TCRdb, only in-frame clones are kept and a portion is missing. The sample has around 400,000 clones, roughly 86% seen once. Sequencing was performed on PBMCs or T cells enriched from blood (not recorded which). This TCR was recovered from a woman aged 25 to 39 who had recovered from COVID-19. V usage is TRBV12-5 and J usage is TRBJ2-7; TRBD2 might be the D (5 bases). CDR3 DNA: TGTGCTAGTGCTCCGCGGGTCCACGAGCAGTACTTC. Its protein is CASAPRVHEQYF.